This record concerns one T cell receptor (beta chain) sequence. This clone occurred a few times. Its cognate antigen has yet to be identified. One base away there is no much larger clone; base qualities are not given. Using the deep immunoSEQ assay, multiplex PCR amplified TCR CDR3 regions from genomic DNA. Extracted genomic DNA from each cell subset was spread evenly across all wells of several immunoSEQ 96-well plates, with each plate serving as a replicate. Each replicate PCR for sorted subsets received around 0.2 ug genomic DNA, equal to about 30,000 T cell genomes. Purified libraries were measured with a Qubit 3.0 fluorometer, size-checked on a Bioanalyzer 2100, and measured again with the KAPA Library Quantification kit. Each immunoSEQ 96-well plate was sequenced on its own single-read 150-cycle Illumina NextSeq 550 flow cell. The original methods were these. The immunoSEQ output contained only junctional sequences without quality scores, so filtering could not match that applied to full-length reads. Sequences were annotated with PyIR, a Python wrapper for IgBLAST v1.9, using IMGT germline references to assign V/J genes and CDR3. Reads were filtered out if the reads had weak V/J assignments (E-value above 1e-6), no CDR3, stop codons, out-of-frame junctions, or ambiguous translated residues. V3J clonotypes were defined by identical inferred V gene, J gene, and CDR3 amino acid sequence. Percentage overlap between repertoires was computed as shared unique clonotypes divided by the size of the smaller repertoire. Three approaches were used to assess repertoire richness: RTK rarefaction, the Chao1 estimator, and Recon v2.1 estimates of unobserved clonotypes. Generation probabilities were computed with OLGA for all TCRbeta clonotypes obtained by the gDNA method from four donors. The immuneACCESS repertoire file appears here via TCRdb, limited to in-frame rearrangements. These files lack a portion of the clones; in checked studies, under half of the deficit traces to unresolved V genes, and the cause of the others is not known. That table supplies the V and J calls and clone size; D and trimming were determined from the DNA. In this sample the table shows 1.5 million to 2.5 million clones, just under 95% of which occur a single time. 0.95% to 1.5% of the sample rests with the top ten.

The data originate from a study of shared clonotypes between healthy human individuals (dated by TCRdb to about 2020). Notes on the research overall: The cohort included a few men and a couple of women between 18 and 49 years of age. For each donor, CD4 naive and CD4 memory were each given three plates, CD8 naive was given two plates, and CD8 memory was given one plate. Blood TCR repertoires of about five healthy adults were deeply sequenced to estimate repertoire size and the extent of clonotype sharing between individuals. Different laboratories and diverse techniques were used to prepare libraries and sequence TCR repertoires, to increase sequencing depth and limit assay-specific biases. Between about 0.85 and 10 billion PBMCs per donor were obtained by leukapheresis. Study-wide conclusions, independent of this receptor: Incomplete sequencing was indicated by rarefaction of sorted-subset datasets, despite the large sequencing depth. Across a few donors, roughly 5% of naive CD4, roughly 3.5% of naive CD8, around 2.1% of memory CD4, and roughly 0.41% of memory CD8 clonotypes were shared. The small number of donors limited the genetic and exposure-history diversity represented. Pairwise subsampling led to the expectation that sequencing depth would affect the degree of clonotype sharing among donors. Compared with non-shared clonotypes, the clonotypes found in all four sorted-subset donors had higher generation probabilities. Larger estimated clonotype richness was generally found for naive subsets than for memory subsets. Sampling was restricted to blood, and TCR repertoires in tissue are likely to differ from TCR repertoires in blood.

The cysteine opens and the phenylalanine closes a CDR3 of 13 amino acids. The retained sequence is limited to the CDR3, 39 bases, with the frame set at the first base. Cut back by 7 bases and 0 bases, the V and J ends lie 7 bases apart. CDR1 and CDR2, per the germline V gene (reference sequence), are MNHNY and SVGAGI. CD8 naive samples were CD45RO-negative cells positively selected for CCR7, giving a CD45RA+CCR7+ population that excluded TemRA cells. Donors were healthy HIV-negative adults with no recently reported acute infections or vaccinations. Every donor was a Caucasian adult living in Nashville, Tennessee, USA. Blood was collected by leukapheresis, and PBMCs were isolated by Ficoll-Histopaque density gradient centrifugation and then cryopreserved in liquid nitrogen vapor phase. Analytical flow cytometry was used to check the purity and quantity of each magnetically sorted T cell population. From each sorted fraction, genomic DNA was isolated and quantified by UV absorbance on a Nanodrop 2000c.

This receptor was identified in a man younger than 35 in good health. Recombination linked TRBV6-6 to TRBJ1-5; matching of 5 bases hints at TRBD1 as the D gene. Input material: naive CD8+ T cells sorted from blood. The cell subset or site label corresponds to: CD45RA+CCR7+. This receptor has the CDR3 CASTQASNQPQHF. The nucleotide sequence is given as TGTGCCAGCACACAGGCTAGCAATCAGCCCCAGCATTTT.